What follows is one T cell receptor beta chain and its context. The CDR3 totals 14 residues. Trimming shortened V by 1 base and J by 4 bases, and 11 bases separated the two germline ends. Germline assignment: CDR1 GTSNPN and CDR2 SVGIG (reference sequence). Some clones are missing from TCRdb's copy, which holds only in-frame ones; the method was immunoSEQ multiplex PCR. Of 75,000 to 100,000 clones in the sample, 90% to 95% were seen once. The data derive from a study of technical replicates of blood from a few donors. This sequence was found in a human donor in good health. Sequencing was performed on T cells isolated from PBMCs. The chain employs TRBV30 and TRBJ2-1; maybe TRBD2 (5 bases). CDR3 nucleotide sequence: TGTGCCTGGAGTGCTAGCAGAAGATACAATGAGCAGTTCTTC. As protein: CAWSASRRYNEQFF.